This T cell receptor beta chain is drawn from a study of shared clonotypes between healthy human individuals. The study's findings and limits: In general, naive subsets displayed greater estimated richness than memory subsets did.

TCRdb's table, derived via immunoSEQ multiplex PCR, lists solely in-frame clones and lacks some. Seen here are fewer than 1.6 million clones, approximately 98.5% observed once, and the top ten hold approximately 0.38%. As for this clone: Its antigen is still unknown.

The CDR3 covers 15 residues. Trimming took off 2 bases at V and 2 bases at J, with 11 bases between the two ends. Germline V gene lookup returns CDR1 SGHRS and CDR2 YFSETQ. The J gene is TRBJ2-4, the V gene TRBV5-1; D is unclear. Sequenced: naive CD4+ T cells sorted from blood. The subset is: CD45RA+ positively selected. The clonotype comes from a man aged 30-40 years in good health. As DNA, the CDR3 is TGCGCCAGCAGCTTTTCGGCAGTTACCAAAAACATTCAGTACTTC. It encodes CASSFSAVTKNIQYF.